This TCR beta chain appears in the sequencing data of a study of cytomegalovirus exposure and HLA in healthy donors. The PCR made use of 60 Vbeta and 13 Jbeta primers. In the source study's methods: Approximately 72 million unique TCR beta chains, about 11 million of them shared, were counted by a later analysis. Measured with immunoSEQ multiplex PCR; TCRdb has only the in-frame clones, and not every one. V, J and clone size were drawn from that table, and D and trimming were deduced from the DNA. Of about 200,000 clones in the sample, 80% to 90% were seen once. The TCR comes from a young woman in good health and CMV-seronegative. Sequencing used PBMCs.

The CDR3 region is CASTPAGTNTGELFF. The CDR3 DNA reads TGTGCCAGCACCCCTGCAGGGACGAACACCGGGGAGCTGTTTTTT. The V and J genes are TRBV6-5 and TRBJ2-2; D perhaps matches TRBD1 (5 bases). The ends were cut back, 7 bases at V and 0 bases at J, with 12 bases in the middle. CDR3 length equals 15 residues. Germline assignment: CDR1 MNHEY and CDR2 SVGAGI.